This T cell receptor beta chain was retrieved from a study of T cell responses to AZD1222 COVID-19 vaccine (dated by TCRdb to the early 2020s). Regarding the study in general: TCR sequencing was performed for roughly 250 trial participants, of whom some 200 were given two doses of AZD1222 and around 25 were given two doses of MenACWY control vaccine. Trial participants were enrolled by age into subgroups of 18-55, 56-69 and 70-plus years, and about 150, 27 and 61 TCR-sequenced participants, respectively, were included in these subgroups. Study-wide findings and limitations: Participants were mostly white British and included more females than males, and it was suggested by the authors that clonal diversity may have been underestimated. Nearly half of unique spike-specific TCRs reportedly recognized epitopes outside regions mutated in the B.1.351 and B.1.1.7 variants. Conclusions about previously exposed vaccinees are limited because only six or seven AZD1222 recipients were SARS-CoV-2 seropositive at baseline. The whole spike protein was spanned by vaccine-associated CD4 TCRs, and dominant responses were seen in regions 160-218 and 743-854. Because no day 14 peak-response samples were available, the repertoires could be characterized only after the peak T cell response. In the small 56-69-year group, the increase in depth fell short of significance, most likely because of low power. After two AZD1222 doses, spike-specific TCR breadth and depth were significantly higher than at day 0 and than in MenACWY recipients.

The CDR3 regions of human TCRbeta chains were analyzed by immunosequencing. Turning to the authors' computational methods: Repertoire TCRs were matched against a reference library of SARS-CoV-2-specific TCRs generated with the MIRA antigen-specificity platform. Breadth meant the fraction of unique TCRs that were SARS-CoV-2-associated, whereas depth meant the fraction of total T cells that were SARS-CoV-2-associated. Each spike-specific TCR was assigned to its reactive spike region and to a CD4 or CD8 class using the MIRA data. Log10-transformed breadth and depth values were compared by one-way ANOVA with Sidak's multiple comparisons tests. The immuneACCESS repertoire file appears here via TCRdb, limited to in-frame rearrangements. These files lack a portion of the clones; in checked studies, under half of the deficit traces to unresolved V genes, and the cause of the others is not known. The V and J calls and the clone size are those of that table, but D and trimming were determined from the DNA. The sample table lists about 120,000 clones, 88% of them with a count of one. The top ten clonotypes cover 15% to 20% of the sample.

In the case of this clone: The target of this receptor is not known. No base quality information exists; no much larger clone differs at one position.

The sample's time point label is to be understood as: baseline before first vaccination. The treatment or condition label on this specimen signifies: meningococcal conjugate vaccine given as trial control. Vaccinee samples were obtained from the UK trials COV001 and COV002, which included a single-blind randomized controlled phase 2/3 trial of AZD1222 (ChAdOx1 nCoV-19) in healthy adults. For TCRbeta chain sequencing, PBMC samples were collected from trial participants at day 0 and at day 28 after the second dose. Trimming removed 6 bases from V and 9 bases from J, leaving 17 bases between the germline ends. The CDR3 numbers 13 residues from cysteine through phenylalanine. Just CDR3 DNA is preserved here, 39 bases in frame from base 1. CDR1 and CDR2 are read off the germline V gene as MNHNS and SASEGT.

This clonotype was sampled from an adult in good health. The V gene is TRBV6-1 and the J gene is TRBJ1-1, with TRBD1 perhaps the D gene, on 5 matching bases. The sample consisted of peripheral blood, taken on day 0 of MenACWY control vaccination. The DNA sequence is TGTGCCAGCAGGGACATAGACGGGAGTAAAGCTTTCTTT. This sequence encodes CASRDIDGSKAFF.